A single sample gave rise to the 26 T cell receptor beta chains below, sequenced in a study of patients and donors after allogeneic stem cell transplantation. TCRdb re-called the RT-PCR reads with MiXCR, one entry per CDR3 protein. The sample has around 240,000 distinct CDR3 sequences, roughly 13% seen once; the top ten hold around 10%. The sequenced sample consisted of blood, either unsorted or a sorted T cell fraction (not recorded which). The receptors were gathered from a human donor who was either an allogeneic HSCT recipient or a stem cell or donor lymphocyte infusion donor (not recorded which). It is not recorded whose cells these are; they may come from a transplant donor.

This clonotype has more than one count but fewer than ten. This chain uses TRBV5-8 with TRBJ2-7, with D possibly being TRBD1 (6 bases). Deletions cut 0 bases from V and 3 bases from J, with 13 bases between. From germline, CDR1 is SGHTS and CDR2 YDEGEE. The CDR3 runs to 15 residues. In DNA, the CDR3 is TGTGCCAGCAGCTTGGGATTGGGGGCTAACTACGAGCAGTACTTC. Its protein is CASSLGLGANYEQYF.

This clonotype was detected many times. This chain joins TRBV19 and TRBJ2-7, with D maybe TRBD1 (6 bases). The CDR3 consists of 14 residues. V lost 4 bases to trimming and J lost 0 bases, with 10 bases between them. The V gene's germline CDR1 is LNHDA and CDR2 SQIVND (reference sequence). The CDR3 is CASSTQQGSYEQYF. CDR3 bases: TGTGCCAGTAGTACCCAACAGGGCTCCTACGAGCAGTACTTC.

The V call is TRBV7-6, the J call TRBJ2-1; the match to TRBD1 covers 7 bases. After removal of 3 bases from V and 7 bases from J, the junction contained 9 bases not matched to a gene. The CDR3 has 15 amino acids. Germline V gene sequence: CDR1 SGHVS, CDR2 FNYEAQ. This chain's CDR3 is CASSLGLTGVNEQFF. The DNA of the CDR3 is TGTGCCAGCAGCTTGGGCCTTACAGGGGTAAATGAGCAGTTCTTC.

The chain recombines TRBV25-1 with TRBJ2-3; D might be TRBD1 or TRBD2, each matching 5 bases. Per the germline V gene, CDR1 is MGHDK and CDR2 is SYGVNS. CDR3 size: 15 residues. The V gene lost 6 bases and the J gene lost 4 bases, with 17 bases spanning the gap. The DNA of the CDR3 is TGTGCCAGCAGCAGGGTTGGGGGTGGTGCAGATACGCAGTATTTT. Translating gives CASSRVGGGADTQYF.

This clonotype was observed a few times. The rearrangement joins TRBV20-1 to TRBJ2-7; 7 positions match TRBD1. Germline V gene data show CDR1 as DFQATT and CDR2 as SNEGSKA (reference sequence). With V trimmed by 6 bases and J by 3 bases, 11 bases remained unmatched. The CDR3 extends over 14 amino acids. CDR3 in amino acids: CSAVDRRRSYEQYF. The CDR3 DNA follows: TGCAGTGCGGTGGACAGGCGAAGGAGCTACGAGCAGTACTTC.

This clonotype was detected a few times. DNA of the CDR3: TGTGCCATCAGTGAGTCGAACAGGCCAGTGCGCGAGCAGTACTTC. Its protein product is CAISESNRPVREQYF. The genes are TRBV10-3 and TRBJ2-7; TRBD1 is a possible D gene (5 bases). V lost 0 bases to trimming and J lost 6 bases, with 15 bases between them. Per germline, CDR1 ENHRY and CDR2 SYGVKD. The CDR3 is 15 residues long.

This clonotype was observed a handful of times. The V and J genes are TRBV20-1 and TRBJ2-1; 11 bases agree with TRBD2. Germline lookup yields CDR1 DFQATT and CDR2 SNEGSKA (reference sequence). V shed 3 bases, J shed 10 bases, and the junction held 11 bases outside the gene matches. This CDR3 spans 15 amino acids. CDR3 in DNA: TGCAGTGCTAGGAATCCTGGGACTAGCGGTAGGGAGCAGTTCTTC. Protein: CSARNPGTSGREQFF.

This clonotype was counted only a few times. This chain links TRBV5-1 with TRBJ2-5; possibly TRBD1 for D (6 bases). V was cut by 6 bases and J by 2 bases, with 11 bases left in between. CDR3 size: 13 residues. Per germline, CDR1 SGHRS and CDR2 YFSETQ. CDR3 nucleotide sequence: TGCGCCAGCAACCGGGACAATCAAGAGACCCAGTACTTC. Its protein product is CASNRDNQETQYF.

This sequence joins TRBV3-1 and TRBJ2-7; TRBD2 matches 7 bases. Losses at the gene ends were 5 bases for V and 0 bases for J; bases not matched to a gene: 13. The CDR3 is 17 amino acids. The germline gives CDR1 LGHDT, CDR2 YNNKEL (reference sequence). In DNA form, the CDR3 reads TGTGCCAGCAGCGCCAAGCATGCTAGCGGTTACTCCTACGAGCAGTACTTC. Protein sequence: CASSAKHASGYSYEQYF.

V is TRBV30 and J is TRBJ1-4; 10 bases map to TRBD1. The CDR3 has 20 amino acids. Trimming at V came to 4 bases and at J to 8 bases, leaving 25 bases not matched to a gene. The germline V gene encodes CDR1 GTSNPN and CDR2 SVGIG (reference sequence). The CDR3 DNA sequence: TGTGCCTGGAATCCCCAGCGAACCGGGACAGGGGCGGTTCTGGGGGAAAAACTGTTTTTT. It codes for CAWNPQRTGTGAVLGEKLFF.

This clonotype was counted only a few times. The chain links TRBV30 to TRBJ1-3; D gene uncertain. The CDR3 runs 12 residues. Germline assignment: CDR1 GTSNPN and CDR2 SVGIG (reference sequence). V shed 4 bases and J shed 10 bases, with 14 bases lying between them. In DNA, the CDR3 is TGTGCCTGGAACGTCGGGCAGTCGACCATATATTTT. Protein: CAWNVGQSTIYF.

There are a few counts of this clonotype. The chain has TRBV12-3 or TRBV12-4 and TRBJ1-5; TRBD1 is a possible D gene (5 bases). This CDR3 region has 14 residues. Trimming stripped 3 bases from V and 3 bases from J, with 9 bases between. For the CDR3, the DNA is TGTGCCAGCAGTTTTGCCAGGGACAATCAGCCCCAGCATTTT. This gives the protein CASSFARDNQPQHF.

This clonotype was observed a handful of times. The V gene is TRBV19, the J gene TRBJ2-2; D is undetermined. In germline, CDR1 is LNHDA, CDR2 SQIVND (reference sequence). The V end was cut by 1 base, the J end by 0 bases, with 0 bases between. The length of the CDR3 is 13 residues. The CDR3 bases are TGTGCCAGTAGTATAGCGAACACCGGGGAGCTGTTTTTT. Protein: CASSIANTGELFF.

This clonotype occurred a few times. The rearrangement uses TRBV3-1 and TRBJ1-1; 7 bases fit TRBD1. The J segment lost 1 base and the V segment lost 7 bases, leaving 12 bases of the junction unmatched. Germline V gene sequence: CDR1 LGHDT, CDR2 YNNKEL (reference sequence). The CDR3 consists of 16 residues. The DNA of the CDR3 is TGTGCCAGCATGATCCTGACAGGGACGGGGAACACTGAAGCTTTCTTT. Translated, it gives CASMILTGTGNTEAFF.

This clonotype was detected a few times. DNA for the CDR3: TGCAGTGCTAGACCCCTAGGACAGGGTGGCTATGGCTACACCTTC. Amino acids: CSARPLGQGGYGYTF. This chain connects TRBV20-1 to TRBJ1-2; 8 bases agree with TRBD1. The V gene's germline CDR1 is DFQATT and CDR2 SNEGSKA (reference sequence). V was clipped by 2 bases and J by 4 bases; unmatched bases: 9. There are 15 residues in the CDR3.

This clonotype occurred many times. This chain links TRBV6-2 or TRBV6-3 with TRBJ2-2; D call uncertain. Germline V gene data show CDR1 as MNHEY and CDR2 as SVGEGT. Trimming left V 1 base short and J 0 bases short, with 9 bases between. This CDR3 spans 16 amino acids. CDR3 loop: CASSYYSGANTGELFF. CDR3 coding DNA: TGTGCCAGCAGTTACTATTCTGGCGCGAACACCGGGGAGCTGTTTTTT.

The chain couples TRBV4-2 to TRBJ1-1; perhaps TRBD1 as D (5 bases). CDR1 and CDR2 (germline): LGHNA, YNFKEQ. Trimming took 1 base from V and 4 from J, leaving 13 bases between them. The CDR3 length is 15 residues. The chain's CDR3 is CASSQVTGVGTEAFF. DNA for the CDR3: TGTGCCAGCAGCCAAGTAACGGGGGTGGGCACTGAAGCTTTCTTT.

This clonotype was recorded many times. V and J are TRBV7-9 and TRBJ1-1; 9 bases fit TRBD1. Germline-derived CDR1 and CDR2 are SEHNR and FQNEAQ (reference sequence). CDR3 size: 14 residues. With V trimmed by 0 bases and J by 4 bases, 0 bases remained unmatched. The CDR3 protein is CASSLATGGTEAFF. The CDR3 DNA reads TGTGCCAGCAGCTTAGCGACAGGGGGCACTGAAGCTTTCTTT.

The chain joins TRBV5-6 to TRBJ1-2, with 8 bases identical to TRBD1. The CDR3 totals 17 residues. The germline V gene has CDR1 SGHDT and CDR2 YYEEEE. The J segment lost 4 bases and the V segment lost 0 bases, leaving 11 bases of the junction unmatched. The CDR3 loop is CASSLVGFTGGVYGYTF. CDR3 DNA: TGTGCCAGCAGCTTGGTTGGTTTTACAGGGGGAGTCTATGGCTACACCTTC. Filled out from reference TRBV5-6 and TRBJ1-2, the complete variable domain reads DAGVTQSPTHLIKTRGQQVTLRCSPKSGHDTVSWYQQALGQGPQFIFQYYEEEERQRGNFPDRFSGHQFPNYSSELNVNALLLGDSALYLCASSLVGFTGGVYGYTFGSGTRLTVV.

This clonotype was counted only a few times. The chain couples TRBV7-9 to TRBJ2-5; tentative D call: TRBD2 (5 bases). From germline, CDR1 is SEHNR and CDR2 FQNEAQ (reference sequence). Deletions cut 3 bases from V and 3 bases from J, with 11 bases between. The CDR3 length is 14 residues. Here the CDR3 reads CASSFRLAEETQYF. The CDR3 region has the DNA TGTGCCAGCAGCTTTAGGCTAGCCGAAGAGACCCAGTACTTC.

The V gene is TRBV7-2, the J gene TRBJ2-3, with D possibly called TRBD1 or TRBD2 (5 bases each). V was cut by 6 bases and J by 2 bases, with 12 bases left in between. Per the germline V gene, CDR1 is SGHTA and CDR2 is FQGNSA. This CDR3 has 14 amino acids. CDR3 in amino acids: CASRPRGNTDTQYF. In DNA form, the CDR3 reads TGTGCCAGCAGACCCCGGGGCAACACAGATACGCAGTATTTT.

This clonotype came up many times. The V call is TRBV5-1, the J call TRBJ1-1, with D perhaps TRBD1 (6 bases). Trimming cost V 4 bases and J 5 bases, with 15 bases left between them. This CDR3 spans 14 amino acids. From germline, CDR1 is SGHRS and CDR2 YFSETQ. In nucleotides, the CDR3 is TGCGCCAGCAGCACCGGGACATCTGCTACTGAAGCTTTCTTT. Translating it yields CASSTGTSATEAFF.

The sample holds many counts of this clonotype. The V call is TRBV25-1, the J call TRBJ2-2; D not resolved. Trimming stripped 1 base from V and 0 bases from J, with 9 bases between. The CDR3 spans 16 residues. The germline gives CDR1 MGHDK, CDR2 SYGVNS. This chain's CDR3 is CASSEFASPNTGELFF. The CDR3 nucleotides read TGTGCCAGCAGTGAATTCGCGTCCCCGAACACCGGGGAGCTGTTTTTT.

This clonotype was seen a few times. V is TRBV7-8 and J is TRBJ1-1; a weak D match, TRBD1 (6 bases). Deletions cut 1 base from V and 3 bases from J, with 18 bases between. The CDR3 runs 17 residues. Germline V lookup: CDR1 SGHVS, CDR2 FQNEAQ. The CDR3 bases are TGTGCCAGCAGCTTAGTGGGGACACGGTACTCGGACACTGAAGCTTTCTTT. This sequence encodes CASSLVGTRYSDTEAFF.

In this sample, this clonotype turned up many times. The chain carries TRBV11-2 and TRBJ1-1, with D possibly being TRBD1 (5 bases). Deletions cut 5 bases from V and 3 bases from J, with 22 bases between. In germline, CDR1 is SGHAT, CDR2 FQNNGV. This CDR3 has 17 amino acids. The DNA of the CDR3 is TGTGCCAGCAGCCCGGCTGGCCAGGGTGGAAGGTACACTGAAGCTTTCTTT. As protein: CASSPAGQGGRYTEAFF.

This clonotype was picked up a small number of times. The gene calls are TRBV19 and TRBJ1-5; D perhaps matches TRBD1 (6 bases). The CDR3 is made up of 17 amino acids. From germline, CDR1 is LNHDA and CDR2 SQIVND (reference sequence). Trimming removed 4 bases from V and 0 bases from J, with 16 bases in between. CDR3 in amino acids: CASSNRDLIYSNQPQHF. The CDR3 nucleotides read TGTGCCAGTAGTAACAGGGATTTAATATATAGCAATCAGCCCCAGCATTTT.